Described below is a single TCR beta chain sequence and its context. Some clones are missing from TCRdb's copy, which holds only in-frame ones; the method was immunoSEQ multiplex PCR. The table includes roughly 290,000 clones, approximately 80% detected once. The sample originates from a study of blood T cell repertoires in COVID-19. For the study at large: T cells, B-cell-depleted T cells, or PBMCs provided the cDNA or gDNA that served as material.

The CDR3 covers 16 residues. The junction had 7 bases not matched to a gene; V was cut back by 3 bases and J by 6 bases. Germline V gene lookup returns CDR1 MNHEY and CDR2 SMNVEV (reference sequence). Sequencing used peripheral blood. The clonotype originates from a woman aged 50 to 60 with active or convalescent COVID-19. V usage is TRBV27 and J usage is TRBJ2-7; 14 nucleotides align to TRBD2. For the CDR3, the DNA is TGTGCCAGCAGTTTTATTGGGACTAGCGGGAGCGGCGAGCAGTACTTC. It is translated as CASSFIGTSGSGEQYF.